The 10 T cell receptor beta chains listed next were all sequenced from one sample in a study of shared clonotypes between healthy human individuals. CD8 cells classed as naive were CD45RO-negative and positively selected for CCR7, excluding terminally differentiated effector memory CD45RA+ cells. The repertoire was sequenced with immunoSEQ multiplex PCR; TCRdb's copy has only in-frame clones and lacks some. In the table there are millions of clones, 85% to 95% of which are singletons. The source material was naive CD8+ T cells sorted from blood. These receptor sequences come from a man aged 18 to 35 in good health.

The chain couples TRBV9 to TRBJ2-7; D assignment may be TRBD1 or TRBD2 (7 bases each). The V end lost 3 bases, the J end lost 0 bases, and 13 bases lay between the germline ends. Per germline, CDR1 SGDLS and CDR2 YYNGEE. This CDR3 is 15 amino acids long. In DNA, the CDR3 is TGTGCCAGCAGCGCTCGGGGGGACAGCTCCTACGAGCAGTACTTC. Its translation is CASSARGDSSYEQYF.

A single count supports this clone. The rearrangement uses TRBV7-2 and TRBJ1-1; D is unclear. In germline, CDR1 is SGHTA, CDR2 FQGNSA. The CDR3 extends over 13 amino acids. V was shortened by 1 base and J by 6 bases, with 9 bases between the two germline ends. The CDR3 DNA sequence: TGTGCCAGCAGCTTAGTTGGTCGGGCTGAAGCTTTCTTT. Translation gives CASSLVGRAEAFF.

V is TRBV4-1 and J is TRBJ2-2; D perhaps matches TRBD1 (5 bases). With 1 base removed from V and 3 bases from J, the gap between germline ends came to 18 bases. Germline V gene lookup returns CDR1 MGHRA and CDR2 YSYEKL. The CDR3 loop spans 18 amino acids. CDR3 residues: CASSQGLRGRADTGELFF. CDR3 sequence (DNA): TGCGCCAGCAGCCAAGGGTTGCGCGGCAGGGCAGACACCGGGGAGCTGTTTTTT.

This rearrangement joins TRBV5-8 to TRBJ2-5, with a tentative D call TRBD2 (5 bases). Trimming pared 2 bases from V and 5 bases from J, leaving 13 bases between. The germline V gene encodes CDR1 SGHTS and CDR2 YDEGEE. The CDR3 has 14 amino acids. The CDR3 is CASSFGMGGETQYF. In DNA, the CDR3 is TGTGCCAGCAGCTTCGGGATGGGTGGCGAGACCCAGTACTTC. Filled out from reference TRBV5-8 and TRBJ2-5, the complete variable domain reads EAGVTQSPTHLIKTRGQQATLRCSPISGHTSVYWYQQALGLGLQFLLWYDEGEERNRGNFPPRFSGRQFPNYSSELNVNALELEDSALYLCASSFGMGGETQYFGPGTRLLVL.

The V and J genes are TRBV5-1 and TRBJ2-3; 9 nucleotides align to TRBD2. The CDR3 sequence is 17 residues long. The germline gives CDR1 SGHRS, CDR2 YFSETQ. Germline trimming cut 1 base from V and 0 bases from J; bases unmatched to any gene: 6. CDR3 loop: CASSLRLAGLSTDTQYF. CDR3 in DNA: TGCGCCAGCAGCTTGAGGCTAGCGGGGTTAAGCACAGATACGCAGTATTTT.

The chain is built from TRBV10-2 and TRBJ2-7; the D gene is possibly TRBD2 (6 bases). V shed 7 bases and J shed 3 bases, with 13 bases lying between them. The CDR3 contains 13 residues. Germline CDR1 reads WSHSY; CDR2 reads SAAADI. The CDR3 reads CASTAEGRYEQYF. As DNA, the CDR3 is TGCGCCAGCACGGCGGAGGGGCGCTACGAGCAGTACTTC.

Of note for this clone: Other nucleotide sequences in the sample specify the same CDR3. CDR3 loop: CASSPGDEQYF. Here the CDR3 DNA reads TGTGCCAGCAGCCCCGGGGACGAGCAGTACTTC. The chain joins TRBV7-9 to TRBJ2-7, with D perhaps TRBD2 (5 bases). Germline V gene data show CDR1 as SEHNR and CDR2 as FQNEAQ (reference sequence). CDR3 length equals 11 residues. Trimming took 5 bases from V and 5 from J, leaving 7 bases between them.

The CDR3 region is CASSQGLAGGFPYEQYF. CDR3 in DNA: TGTGCCAGCAGCCAGGGACTAGCGGGGGGGTTTCCCTACGAGCAGTACTTC. The chain recombines TRBV7-8 with TRBJ2-7; TRBD2 matches 16 bases. The CDR3 sequence is 17 residues long. V lost 5 bases, J lost 2 bases, and 6 bases stayed unmatched. CDR1 SGHVS and CDR2 FQNEAQ come from the germline V gene. Together with reference TRBV7-8 and TRBJ2-7, the CDR3 gives the full variable domain: GAGVSQSPRYKVAKRGQDVALRCDPISGHVSLFWYQQALGQGPEFLTYFQNEAQLDKSGLPSDRFFAERPEGSVSTLKIQRTQQEDSAVYLCASSQGLAGGFPYEQYFGPGTRLTVT.

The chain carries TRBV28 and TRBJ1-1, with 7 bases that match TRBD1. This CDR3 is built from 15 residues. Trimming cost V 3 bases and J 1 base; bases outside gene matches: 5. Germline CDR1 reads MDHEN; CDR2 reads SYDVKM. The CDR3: CASSLRGRRNTEAFF. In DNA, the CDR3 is TGTGCCAGCAGTTTGAGGGGGCGGCGGAACACTGAAGCTTTCTTT.

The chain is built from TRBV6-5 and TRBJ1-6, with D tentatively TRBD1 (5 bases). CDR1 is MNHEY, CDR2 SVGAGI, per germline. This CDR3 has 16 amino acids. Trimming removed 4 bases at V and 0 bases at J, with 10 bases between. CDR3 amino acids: CASSFDSHSYNSPLHF. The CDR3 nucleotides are TGTGCCAGCAGTTTCGACAGCCACTCCTATAATTCACCCCTCCACTTT.